This T cell receptor (beta chain) was sequenced for a study of control samples from healthy donors and cancer patients. Germline V lookup: CDR1 SGHTA, CDR2 FQGTGA. The CDR3 is 14 amino acids. Trimming cost V 5 bases and J 5 bases; bases outside gene matches: 6. Repertoires were generated with immunoSEQ multiplex PCR, while TCRdb's copy carries only in-frame clones and drops some. The table records around 250,000 clones, around 80% of them present only once. Sequencing input: PBMCs. The TCR was taken from a woman aged 60-75 years with lung cancer. The rearrangement links TRBV7-3 to TRBJ2-3; 8 nucleotides match TRBD2. CDR3 in amino acids: CASSDSRGGDTQYF. In nucleotides, the CDR3 is TGTGCCAGCAGCGACTCCCGGGGGGGAGATACGCAGTATTTT.